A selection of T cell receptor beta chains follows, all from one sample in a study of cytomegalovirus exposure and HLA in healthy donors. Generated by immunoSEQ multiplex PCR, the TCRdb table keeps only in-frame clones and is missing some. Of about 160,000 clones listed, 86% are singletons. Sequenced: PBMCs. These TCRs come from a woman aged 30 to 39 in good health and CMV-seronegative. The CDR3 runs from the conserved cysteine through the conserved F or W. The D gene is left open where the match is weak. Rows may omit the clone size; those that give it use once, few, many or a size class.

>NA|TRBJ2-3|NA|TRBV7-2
CASNPYDTQYF
TGTGCCAGCAACCCATACGATACGCAGTATTTT
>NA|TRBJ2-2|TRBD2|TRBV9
CASSVVGTSGATGELFF
TGTGCCAGCAGCGTAGTTGGGACTAGCGGGGCAACCGGGGAGCTGTTTTTT
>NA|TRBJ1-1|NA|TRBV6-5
CASRPQGLIVTEAFF
TGTGCCAGCAGACCACAGGGTCTTATTGTTACTGAAGCTTTCTTT
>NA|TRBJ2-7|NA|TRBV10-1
CASRGALALYEQYF
TGCGCCAGCAGGGGGGCCCTAGCTCTGTACGAGCAGTACTTC
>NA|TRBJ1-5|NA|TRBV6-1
CASREAGANQPQHF
TGTGCCAGCAGGGAGGCAGGGGCTAATCAGCCCCAGCATTTT
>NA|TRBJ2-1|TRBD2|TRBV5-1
CASSVTSGVNEQFF
TGCGCCAGCAGCGTGACTAGCGGGGTCAATGAGCAGTTCTTC
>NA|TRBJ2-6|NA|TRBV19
CASTPGSGANVLTF
TGTGCCAGTACGCCCGGCTCTGGGGCCAACGTCCTGACTTTC
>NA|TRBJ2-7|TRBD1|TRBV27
CASSLRTGSYEQYF
TGTGCCAGCAGTTTACGGACAGGGTCCTACGAGCAGTACTTC
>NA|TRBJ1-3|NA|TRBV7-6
CASSLGEQGAGDTIYF
TGTGCCAGCAGCTTAGGGGAACAGGGCGCTGGAGACACCATATATTTT
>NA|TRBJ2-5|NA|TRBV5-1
CASSFRMTTAQETQYF
TGCGCCAGCAGCTTCCGGATGACGACAGCGCAAGAGACCCAGTACTTC
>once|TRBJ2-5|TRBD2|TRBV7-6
CASSLGVLAGGFETQYF
TGTGCCAGCAGCTTAGGGGTGTTAGCGGGAGGATTCGAGACCCAGTACTTC
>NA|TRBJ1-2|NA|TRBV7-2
CASSLAPGPYGYTF
TGTGCCAGCAGCTTAGCGCCAGGGCCATATGGCTACACCTTC
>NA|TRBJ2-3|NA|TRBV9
CASSALPRDTQYF
TGTGCCAGCAGCGCCCTACCACGGGATACGCAGTATTTT